This entry lists 28 T cell receptor beta chains sequenced from one sample in a study of blood T cells in healthy people across ages. For the second PCR, which ran for 7 to 11 cycles, a sample-barcoded 5' primer and a J-beta primer mix were used. MiXCR was run by TCRdb on the 5' RACE reads, yielding one entry per CDR3 protein. The sample lists some 800,000 distinct CDR3 sequences, roughly 25% occurring once. These data were also filed under a second study, of T cells of mothers and their children.

Sequenced sample: blood. The receptors originated from a boy aged 5-17 years in good health.

This clonotype came up a few times. The gene calls are TRBV12-3 or TRBV12-4 and TRBJ2-5, with D tentatively TRBD1 (6 bases). The J call may be wrong; the DNA end is better matched by TRBJ2-1. This CDR3 spans 13 amino acids. CDR3 amino acids: CASSQKYRDEQFF. CDR3 sequence (DNA): TGTGCCAGCAGTCAAAAATACAGGGACGAGCAGTTCTTC.

V gene TRBV7-9 combines with J gene TRBJ2-7; 9 positions match TRBD2. J lost 2 bases, V lost 4 bases, and 3 bases had no gene match. Germline CDR1 and CDR2: SEHNR and FQNEAQ (reference sequence). There are 14 residues in the CDR3. In nucleotides, the CDR3 is TGTGCCAGCAGCTGGACTAGCGAAACCTACGAGCAGTACTTC. Protein sequence: CASSWTSETYEQYF. Variable domain in full (rest from reference TRBV7-9 and TRBJ2-7): DTGVSQNPRHKITKRGQNVTFRCDPISEHNRLYWYRQTLGQGPEFLTYFQNEAQLEKSRLLSDRFSAERPKGSFSTLEIQRTEQGDSAMYLCASSWTSETYEQYFGPGTRLTVT.

This clonotype was recorded a few times. The chain employs TRBV5-1 and TRBJ2-5; either TRBD1 or TRBD2 may supply D (6 bases each). Trimming pared 4 bases from V and 5 bases from J, leaving 18 bases between. The CDR3 runs 15 residues. Germline V CDR1 and CDR2: SGHRS, YFSETQ. The CDR3 reads CASSAAVGGLETQYF. CDR3 DNA: TGCGCCAGCAGCGCGGCAGTGGGGGGCTTGGAGACCCAGTACTTC.

The chain recombines TRBV24-1 with TRBJ2-5; D may be TRBD1 (5 bases). Per the germline V gene, CDR1 is KGHDR and CDR2 is SFDVKD. The CDR3 is 13 residues long. V lost 10 bases and J lost 2, with 13 bases in between. This CDR3 is CATADRHQETQYF. CDR3 nucleotide sequence: TGTGCCACTGCCGACAGACATCAAGAGACCCAGTACTTC.

CDR3 coding DNA: TGTGCCAGCAGTAACTTAGCGATGTACGAGCAGTACTTC. It translates to CASSNLAMYEQYF. The V call is TRBV2, the J call TRBJ2-7; D is perhaps TRBD2 (5 bases). There are 13 residues in the CDR3. Trimming left V 5 bases short and J 4 bases short, with 12 bases between. CDR1 and CDR2 from the germline V gene are SNHLY and FYNNEI.

A few counts support this clonotype. This sequence joins TRBV29-1 and TRBJ1-4; D is ambiguous. Germline V gives CDR1 SQVTM, CDR2 ANQGSEA. There are 14 residues in the CDR3. V was cut by 3 bases and J by 0 bases, with 8 bases left in between. The CDR3, as DNA: TGCAGCGTTGAGGGCGGAGCAACTAATGAAAAACTGTTTTTT. This encodes CSVEGGATNEKLFF.

The V and J genes are TRBV7-3 and TRBJ2-5; a possible D gene is TRBD1 (6 bases). The J call may be faulty, since TRBJ2-1 better matches the DNA end. The CDR3 extends over 13 amino acids. The germline gives CDR1 SGHTA, CDR2 FQGTGA. This CDR3 is CASSMGQRNEQFF. CDR3 sequence (DNA): TGTGCCAGCAGCATGGGACAACGGAATGAGCAGTTCTTC.

The rearrangement links TRBV12-3 or TRBV12-4 to TRBJ1-5; no reliable D call. The CDR3 is 13 amino acids. V lost 6 bases, J lost 5 bases, and 11 bases lay in between. The CDR3 coding sequence is TGTGCCAGCAGGGGAGCGCGGTATCAGCCCCAGCATTTT. It specifies CASRGARYQPQHF.

Remarks on this clonotype: A junction end diverges from the germline sequence, so it may reflect a read error. This chain links TRBV12-3 or TRBV12-4 with TRBJ2-3; the D gene could be TRBD1 or TRBD2 (5 bases each). The CDR3 is 16 amino acids. This chain's CDR3 is CASSWDGGARTDAQYF. The CDR3 region has the DNA TGTGCCAGCAGCTGGGATGGGGGAGCGCGCACAGATGCGCAATATTTT.

This clonotype was seen a few times. The gene calls are TRBV9 and TRBJ2-7, with unresolved D. CDR1 and CDR2 (germline): SGDLS, YYNGEE. The germline V and J ends were trimmed by 0 bases and 0 bases, with 7 bases remaining between them. The CDR3 sequence is 14 residues long. CDR3 in amino acids: CASSVGSSSYEQYF. CDR3 in DNA: TGTGCCAGCAGCGTAGGGTCCAGCTCCTACGAGCAGTACTTC.

V is TRBV2 and J is TRBJ1-1; 9 nucleotides match TRBD1. The CDR3 has 15 residues. The V gene end was trimmed by 4 bases and the J gene end by 2 bases; junction bases not matched to a gene: 5. Germline V gives CDR1 SNHLY, CDR2 FYNNEI. The CDR3 reads CASSGGTGYNTEAFF. In nucleotides, the CDR3 is TGTGCCAGCAGTGGCGGGACAGGGTATAACACTGAAGCTTTCTTT.

V and J are TRBV28 and TRBJ2-3, with a possible D match to TRBD2 (5 bases). Trimming removed 5 bases from V and 5 bases from J, with 23 bases in between. Germline V gene sequence: CDR1 MDHEN, CDR2 SYDVKM. This CDR3 is 17 amino acids long. The CDR3, as DNA: TGTGCCAGCAGTCCACCCCTGTCGCCGTCGGGGAGAGATACGCAGTATTTT. Protein sequence: CASSPPLSPSGRDTQYF.

This clonotype turned up a few times. The V and J genes are TRBV12-3 or TRBV12-4 and TRBJ2-1, with 9 bases identical to TRBD1. The CDR3 runs 16 residues. Trimming at V came to 6 bases and at J to 0 bases, leaving 6 bases not matched to a gene. The chain's CDR3 is CASRSTGGSSYNEQFF. In DNA form, the CDR3 reads TGTGCCAGCAGGTCGACAGGGGGGAGCTCCTACAATGAGCAGTTCTTC.

This clonotype was detected a few times. This rearrangement joins TRBV29-1 to TRBJ1-1; 9 bases align to TRBD1. The CDR3 runs to 12 residues. CDR1 SQVTM and CDR2 ANQGSEA come from the germline V gene. With V trimmed by 7 bases and J by 5 bases, 5 bases remained unmatched. CDR3 in amino acids: CSGWTGDTEAFF. The CDR3 DNA follows: TGCAGCGGATGGACAGGGGATACTGAAGCTTTCTTT.

The chain carries TRBV28 and TRBJ1-6; 10 bases fit TRBD1. CDR1 is MDHEN and CDR2 is SYDVKM in the germline V gene. V was clipped by 8 bases and J by 7 bases; unmatched bases: 11. The CDR3 length is 16 residues. The DNA of the CDR3 is TGTGCCAGCCGTACTCCGGGACAGGGGACGAATTCACCCCTCCACTTT. This gives the protein CASRTPGQGTNSPLHF. The whole variable domain, filled in from reference TRBV28 and TRBJ1-6, reads DVKVTQSSRYLVKRTGEKVFLECVQDMDHENMFWYRQDPGLGLRLIYFSYDVKMKEKGDIPEGYSVSREKKERFSLILESASTNQTSMYLCASRTPGQGTNSPLHFGNGTRLTVT.

This clonotype was seen a handful of times. The V call is TRBV29-1, the J call TRBJ1-1; perhaps TRBD1 as D (5 bases). The CDR3 length is 15 residues. The germline V gene encodes CDR1 SQVTM and CDR2 ANQGSEA. V lost 2 bases, J lost 1 base, and 14 bases lay in between. The CDR3 region has the DNA TGCAGCGTTGAAATCGGGAGACAGCCGAACACTGAAGCTTTCTTT. This gives the protein CSVEIGRQPNTEAFF.

This clonotype was counted a few times. This chain joins TRBV29-1 and TRBJ1-2; the D is unclear. The V gene's germline CDR1 is SQVTM and CDR2 ANQGSEA. CDR3 length equals 12 residues. The V end lost 4 bases, the J end lost 7 bases, and 13 bases lay between the germline ends. The CDR3 is CSVGLGLGGYTF. CDR3 nucleotides: TGCAGCGTTGGGTTAGGGCTGGGTGGCTACACCTTC.

Only a few counts were recorded for this clonotype. In nucleotides, the CDR3 is TGCAGTGCTAGATCTCCTAGGGGCGGGGGGGCCTACAATGAGCAGTTCTTC. Protein product: CSARSPRGGGAYNEQFF. The chain is built from TRBV20-1 and TRBJ2-1, with 9 positions matching TRBD2. Trimming removed 2 bases from V and 2 bases from J; junction bases left unmatched: 10. This CDR3 comprises 17 residues. CDR1 and CDR2 (germline): DFQATT, SNEGSKA (reference sequence).

The gene calls are TRBV25-1 and TRBJ2-5, with unresolved D. Germline V lookup: CDR1 MGHDK, CDR2 SYGVNS. V lost 3 bases and J 7 bases, leaving 9 bases between the germline ends. This CDR3 is built from 12 residues. The CDR3 loop reads CASSERPGTQYF. CDR3 DNA sequence: TGTGCCAGCAGTGAGCGGCCGGGGACCCAGTACTTC. Based on the CDR3 plus reference TRBV25-1 and TRBJ2-5, the full variable domain is EADIYQTPRYLVIGTGKKITLECSQTMGHDKMYWYQQDPGMELHLIHYSYGVNSTEKGDLSSESTVSRIRTEHFPLTLESARPSHTSQYLCASSERPGTQYFGPGTRLLVL.

The table lists this clonotype with a few counts. This chain links TRBV6-2 or TRBV6-3 with TRBJ2-7; 7 bases agree with TRBD2. This CDR3 has 14 residues. Germline trimming cut 5 bases from V and 7 bases from J; bases unmatched to any gene: 11. Germline CDR1 is MNHEY and CDR2 is SVGEGT. The CDR3 sequence is CASSSGVDPLEQYF. The CDR3 region has the DNA TGTGCCAGCAGTAGCGGGGTAGACCCCCTGGAGCAGTACTTC.

With respect to this clonotype: The junction does not match germline at one end; this may be a read error. The V call is TRBV14, the J call TRBJ2-7, with D uncertain. Germline CDR1 is SGHDN and CDR2 is FVKESK. The CDR3 covers 15 residues. CDR3 coding DNA: TGTGCCAACAGCCAAGATCTGGCCTTCTCCTACGAGCAGTACTTC. Its translation: CANSQDLAFSYEQYF. Full variable domain (rest looked up from reference TRBV14 and TRBJ2-7): EAGVTQFPSHSVIEKGQTVTLRCDPISGHDNLYWYRRVMGKEIKFLLHFVKESKQDESGMPNNRFLAERTGGTYSTLKVQPAELEDSGVYFCANSQDLAFSYEQYFGPGTRLTVT.

This chain uses TRBV4-3 with TRBJ1-6, with D unresolved. Germline CDR1 and CDR2: LGHNA and YSLEER. V was pared by 4 bases and J by 5 bases, with 18 bases between. The CDR3 is made up of 17 amino acids. The CDR3 bases are TGCGCCAGCAGCCGAGATAGCGAGGGCACGAATAATTCACCCCTCCACTTT. As protein: CASSRDSEGTNNSPLHF.

Worth noting for this clonotype: As the CDR3 is not closed by the conserved phenylalanine or tryptophan, this likely results from a read error. The chain combines TRBV29-1 with TRBJ1-1; no firm D call. With 4 bases removed from V and 5 bases from J, the gap between germline ends came to 17 bases. CDR1 is SQVTM, CDR2 ANQGSEA, per germline. The CDR3 has 14 residues. The CDR3 coding sequence is TGCAGCGTTGCCCCCCGAATCCGGCCAACTGAAGCTTTCATT. It yields the protein CSVAPRIRPTEAFI.

The V gene is TRBV14, the J gene TRBJ2-5, with TRBD1 matching 10 bases. Losses at the gene ends were 3 bases for V and 4 bases for J; bases not matched to a gene: 8. This CDR3 has 16 residues. Germline V gene data show CDR1 as SGHDN and CDR2 as FVKESK. The CDR3 loop is CASSHLGQGKRETQYF. The CDR3 DNA is TGTGCCAGCAGCCACCTGGGACAGGGGAAGCGAGAGACCCAGTACTTC.

The table lists this clonotype with a few counts. Its ends do not fully match the called genes, so a read error is possible. The rearrangement joins TRBV30 to TRBJ1-6, with 7 bases matching TRBD1. The germline gives CDR1 GTSNPN, CDR2 SVGIG (reference sequence). CDR3 size: 16 residues. The CDR3 nucleotides are TGTGCCTGGAGAGACAGGGTTCTCTCCTATAATTCGCCCCTCCACTTT. It is translated as CAWRDRVLSYNSPLHF. The variable domain in full, completed from reference TRBV30 and TRBJ1-6, reads SQTIHQWPATLVQPVGSPLSLECTVEGTSNPNLYWYRQAAGRGLQLLFYSVGIGQISSEVPQNLSASRPQDRQFILSSKKLLLSDSGFYLCAWRDRVLSYNSPLHFGNGTRLTVT.

CDR3 amino acids: CASSTVWDRGNEQFF. The CDR3 bases are TGTGCCAGCAGCACAGTATGGGACAGGGGAAATGAGCAGTTCTTC. The chain employs TRBV7-9 and TRBJ2-7, with 10 bases matching TRBD1. The DNA end lines up better with TRBJ2-1; the J call may be wrong. This CDR3 is 15 amino acids long. Germline V gene lookup returns CDR1 SEHNR and CDR2 FQNEAQ (reference sequence).

The rearrangement joins TRBV28 to TRBJ1-2; no clear D. V dropped 3 bases and J dropped 2 bases, with 7 bases sitting between them. Germline lookup yields CDR1 MDHEN and CDR2 SYDVKM. The CDR3 totals 13 residues. The CDR3: CASSLVDNYGYTF. DNA of the CDR3: TGTGCCAGCAGTTTGGTGGACAACTATGGCTACACCTTC.

This clonotype was picked up a small number of times. In nucleotides, the CDR3 is TGTGCCAGCAGCCAAGAAGATGGGAGCAGGGGGCGTCGGAGAGGAGGCTACACCTTC. It is translated as CASSQEDGSRGRRRGGYTF. The J gene is TRBJ1-2, the V gene TRBV3-1, with 8 nucleotides matching TRBD1. This CDR3 is 19 amino acids long. The germline V gene has CDR1 LGHDT and CDR2 YNNKEL (reference sequence). After removal of 0 bases from V and 8 bases from J, the junction contained 20 bases not matched to a gene. Full variable domain (outside the CDR3, taken from reference TRBV3-1 and TRBJ1-2): DTAVSQTPKYLVTQMGNDKSIKCEQNLGHDTMYWYKQDSKKFLKIMFSYNNKELIINETVPNRFSPKSPDKAHLNLHINSLELGDSAVYFCASSQEDGSRGRRRGGYTFGSGTRLTVV.